Below, one TCR beta chain is given with its context. These data come from a study of control samples from healthy donors and cancer patients. The CDR3 is made up of 15 amino acids. The V gene's germline CDR1 is LGHNA and CDR2 YSLEER. The V gene lost 0 bases and the J gene lost 6 bases, with 14 bases spanning the gap. TCRdb's copy holds only in-frame clones and misses some; the assay was immunoSEQ multiplex PCR. The sample consists of tens of thousands of clones, approximately 87% of them appearing once. Input material: blood. This sequence was found in a man between 60 and 75 years old in good health. The rearrangement links TRBV4-3 to TRBJ1-1; D is perhaps TRBD1 (5 bases). CDR3 amino acids: CASSQDQNRYSEAFF. The CDR3 coding sequence is TGCGCCAGCAGCCAAGATCAAAACAGGTATTCTGAAGCTTTCTTT.